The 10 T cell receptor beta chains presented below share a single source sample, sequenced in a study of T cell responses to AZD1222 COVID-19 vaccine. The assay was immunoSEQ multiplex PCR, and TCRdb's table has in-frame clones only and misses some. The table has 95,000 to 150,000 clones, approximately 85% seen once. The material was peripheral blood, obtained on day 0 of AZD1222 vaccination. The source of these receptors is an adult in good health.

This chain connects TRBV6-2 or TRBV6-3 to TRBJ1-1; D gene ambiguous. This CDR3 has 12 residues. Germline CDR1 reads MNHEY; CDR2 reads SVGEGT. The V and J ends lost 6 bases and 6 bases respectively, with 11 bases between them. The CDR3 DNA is TGTGCCAGCAGCCCCGCAGTGGCTGAAGCTTTCTTT. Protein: CASSPAVAEAFF.

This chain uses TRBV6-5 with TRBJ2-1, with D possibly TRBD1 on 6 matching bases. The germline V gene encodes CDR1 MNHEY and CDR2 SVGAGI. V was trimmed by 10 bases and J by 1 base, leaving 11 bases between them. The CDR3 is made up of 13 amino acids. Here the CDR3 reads CATSDSSYNEQFF. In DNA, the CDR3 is TGTGCCACTTCGGACAGTTCCTACAATGAGCAGTTCTTC.

The CDR3 sequence is CASSVLPRNTEAFF. CDR3 sequence (DNA): TGTGCCAGCAGTGTCCTCCCGAGGAACACTGAAGCTTTCTTT. The chain joins TRBV2 to TRBJ1-1, with D unresolved. Germline CDR1 SNHLY, CDR2 FYNNEI. There are 14 residues in the CDR3. The V end was cut by 4 bases, the J end by 1 base, with 10 bases between.

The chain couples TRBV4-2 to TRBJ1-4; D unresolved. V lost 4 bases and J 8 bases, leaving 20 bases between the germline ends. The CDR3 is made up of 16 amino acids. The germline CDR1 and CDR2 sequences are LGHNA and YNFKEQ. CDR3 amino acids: CASSPQEPGGGEKLFF. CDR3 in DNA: TGTGCCAGCAGCCCCCAGGAGCCGGGCGGCGGGGAAAAACTGTTTTTT.

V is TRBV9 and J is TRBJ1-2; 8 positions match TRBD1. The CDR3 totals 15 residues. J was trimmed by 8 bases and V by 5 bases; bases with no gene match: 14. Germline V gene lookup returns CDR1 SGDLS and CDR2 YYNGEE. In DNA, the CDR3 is TGTGCCAGCAGTTGGCGAGGACAGGGTACGTTGGGCTACACCTTC. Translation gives CASSWRGQGTLGYTF. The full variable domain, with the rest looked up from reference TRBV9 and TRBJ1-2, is DSGVTQTPKHLITATGQRVTLRCSPRSGDLSVYWYQQSLDQGLQFLIQYYNGEERAKGNILERFSAQQFPDLHSELNLSSLELGDSALYFCASSWRGQGTLGYTFGSGTRLTVV.

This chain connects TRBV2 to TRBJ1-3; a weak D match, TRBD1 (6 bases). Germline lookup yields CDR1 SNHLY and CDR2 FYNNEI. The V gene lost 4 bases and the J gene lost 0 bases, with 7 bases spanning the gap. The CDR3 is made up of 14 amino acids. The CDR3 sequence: CASSGDTSGNTIYF. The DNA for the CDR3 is TGTGCCAGCAGTGGGGACACCTCTGGAAACACCATATATTTT.

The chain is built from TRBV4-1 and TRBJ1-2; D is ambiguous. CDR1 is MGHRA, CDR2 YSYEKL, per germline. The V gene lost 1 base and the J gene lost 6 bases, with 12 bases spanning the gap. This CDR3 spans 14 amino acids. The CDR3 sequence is CASSQGRPRDGYTF. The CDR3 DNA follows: TGCGCCAGCAGCCAAGGCAGACCCCGTGATGGCTACACCTTC.

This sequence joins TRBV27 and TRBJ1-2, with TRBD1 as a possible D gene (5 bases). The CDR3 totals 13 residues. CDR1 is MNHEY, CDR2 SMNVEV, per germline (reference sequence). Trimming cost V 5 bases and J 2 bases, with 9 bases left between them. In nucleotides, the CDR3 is TGTGCCAGCAGTGAGGGGCGCAACTATGGCTACACCTTC. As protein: CASSEGRNYGYTF.

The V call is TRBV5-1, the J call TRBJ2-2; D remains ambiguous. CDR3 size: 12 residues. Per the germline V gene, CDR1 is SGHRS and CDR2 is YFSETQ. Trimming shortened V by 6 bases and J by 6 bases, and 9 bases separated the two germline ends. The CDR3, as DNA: TGCGCCAGCAATAACCTGGCCGGGGAGCTGTTTTTT. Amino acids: CASNNLAGELFF.

The CDR3: CASSWDRAYEQYF. The CDR3 bases are TGTGCCAGCAGTTGGGACAGAGCCTACGAGCAGTACTTC. The chain recombines TRBV28 with TRBJ2-7; 7 bases agree with TRBD1. This CDR3 region has 13 residues. Germline assignment: CDR1 MDHEN and CDR2 SYDVKM. Trimming cost V 4 bases and J 2 bases; bases outside gene matches: 2.